A selection of T cell receptor beta chains follows, all from one sample in a study of blood T cell repertoires in COVID-19. The protocol was immunoSEQ multiplex PCR, while the TCRdb copy is restricted to in-frame clones and leaves out a portion. The sample has roughly 56,000 clones, 89% seen once. Material: peripheral blood. Every receptor here comes from a human donor in a cohort sampled during active COVID-19. The CDR3 runs from the conserved cysteine through the conserved F or W. Fields, in order: V gene, CDR3 protein.

V gene: TRBV5-5
CDR3 protein: CASSLPSSYEQYF

V gene: TRBV7-8
CDR3 protein: CASSRGGQVSNQPQHF

V gene: TRBV4-1
CDR3 protein: CASSQAGTSGGAPYNEQFF

V gene: TRBV7-8
CDR3 protein: CASSQVGGTGNTIYF

V gene: TRBV15
CDR3 protein: CATSREDWTGELFF

V gene: TRBV11-2
CDR3 protein: CASSSYSEKYQETQYF

V gene: TRBV19
CDR3 protein: CASSPGSYYGYTF

V gene: TRBV11-2
CDR3 protein: CASSLVAGSGGNYGYTF

V gene: TRBV4-1
CDR3 protein: CASSQGLAGGVRETQYF

V gene: TRBV6-5
CDR3 protein: CASSPRQGKWETQYF

V gene: TRBV4-2
CDR3 protein: CASSRELAGGTDTQYF

V gene: TRBV3-1/TRBV3-2
CDR3 protein: CASSQEVTGLSGAFF

V gene: TRBV18
CDR3 protein: CASSPLPDRFNEQFF

V gene: TRBV3-1/TRBV3-2
CDR3 protein: CASSQGRTGLSGANVLTF

V gene: TRBV7-2
CDR3 protein: CASSRTSGGSNEQFF

V gene: TRBV6-5
CDR3 protein: CASSSAGADNSPLHF

V gene: TRBV29-1
CDR3 protein: CSNDRDNEQFF

V gene: TRBV18
CDR3 protein: CASSQLTGGERSGANVLTF

V gene: TRBV2
CDR3 protein: CASRSQRGGNTGELFF

V gene: TRBV10-2
CDR3 protein: CASSVTGDQPQHF

V gene: TRBV19
CDR3 protein: CASSSLTEQPQHF

V gene: TRBV27
CDR3 protein: CASSSNPGAGGTGELFF

V gene: TRBV4-3
CDR3 protein: CASSQSTVGNYEQYF

V gene: TRBV6-6
CDR3 protein: CASSYETGRSMLGYTF

V gene: TRBV5-1
CDR3 protein: CASTSRAGEKLFF

V gene: TRBV6-2/TRBV6-3
CDR3 protein: CASSSWGRGGLETQYF

V gene: TRBV6-5
CDR3 protein: CASSYSLGQNNSPLHF

V gene: TRBV3-1/TRBV3-2
CDR3 protein: CASSQEWTGTDTQYF

V gene: TRBV7-9
CDR3 protein: CASSLVGGNGYTF

V gene: TRBV27
CDR3 protein: CATRTGWSTDTQYF

V gene: TRBV10-1
CDR3 protein: CASSEGQTWSNQPQHF

V gene: TRBV5-6
CDR3 protein: CASSRQDVYTF

V gene: TRBV9
CDR3 protein: CASSVRGTFSEKLFF

V gene: TRBV27
CDR3 protein: CASSLSGTVNSPLHF

V gene: TRBV4-1
CDR3 protein: CASSQDVPAGAWKTQYF

V gene: TRBV30
CDR3 protein: CAWSRGNYGYTF

V gene: TRBV5-1
CDR3 protein: CASSLREVGVDTQYF

V gene: TRBV7-9
CDR3 protein: CASSLARLPLETQYF

V gene: TRBV5-5
CDR3 protein: CASSLSSVEAFF

V gene: TRBV3-1/TRBV3-2
CDR3 protein: CASRSTEQFNYGYTF

V gene: TRBV7-9
CDR3 protein: CASSPAGDSPREQFF

V gene: TRBV12-5
CDR3 protein: CASRATGTGFSPLHF

V gene: TRBV7-2
CDR3 protein: CASSSSGTPIAYGYTF

V gene: TRBV18
CDR3 protein: CASSPRTANSGNTIYF

V gene: TRBV5-1
CDR3 protein: CASSGEGLNTEAFF

V gene: TRBV15
CDR3 protein: CATSGTGLTDTQYF